This T cell receptor (beta chain) emerged from a study of response to subunit inactivated influenza vaccine. TCRdb redid the calling of the RT-PCR reads with MiXCR, one entry per CDR3 protein. The table records hundreds of thousands of distinct CDR3 sequences, approximately 15% of them present only once. The sequenced sample was PBMCs from blood, obtained 11 to 12 days after vaccination. This receptor was obtained from a man between 50 and 59 years old who received an inactivated influenza vaccine.

CDR3 nucleotides: TGTGCCAGCAGCTTAGGGGGGGGACAACTCTCCTACGAGCAGTACTTC. Translation gives CASSLGGGQLSYEQYF. The chain couples TRBV7-9 to TRBJ2-7, with D possibly matching TRBD2 (7 bases). This CDR3 region has 16 residues. The V gene lost 1 base and the J gene lost 0 bases, with 13 bases spanning the gap. Germline V CDR1 and CDR2: SEHNR, FQNEAQ (reference sequence).